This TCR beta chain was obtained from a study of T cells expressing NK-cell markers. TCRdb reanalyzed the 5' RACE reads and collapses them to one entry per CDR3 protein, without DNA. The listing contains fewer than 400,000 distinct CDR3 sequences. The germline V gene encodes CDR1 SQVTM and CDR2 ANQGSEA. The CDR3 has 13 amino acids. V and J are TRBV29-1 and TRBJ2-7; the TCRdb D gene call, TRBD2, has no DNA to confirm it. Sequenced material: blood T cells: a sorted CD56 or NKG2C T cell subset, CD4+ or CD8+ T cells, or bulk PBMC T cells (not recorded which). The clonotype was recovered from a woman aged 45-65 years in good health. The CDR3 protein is CSVGQALSYEQYF.